This T cell receptor (beta chain) was sequenced for a study of shared clonotypes between healthy human individuals. Study as a whole: The study used three CD4 naive, three CD4 memory, two CD8 naive and one CD8 memory plate per donor.

The deep-level immunoSEQ assay was used. Measured with immunoSEQ multiplex PCR; TCRdb has only the in-frame clones, and not every one. The repertoire has some 2.1 million clones, around 96% of them found once; the top ten carry more than 0.95%. Per germline, CDR1 SGHRS and CDR2 YFSETQ. CDR3 length: 16 residues. V dropped 0 bases and J dropped 2 bases, with 15 bases sitting between them. Study conclusions and caveats: Despite large depth, sorted-subset datasets appeared incompletely sequenced. The study found about 5% of naive CD4 clonotypes shared across a handful of donors.

Points on this clone: Antigen: not known.

Terminally differentiated effector memory CD45RA+ cells were excluded by CCR7 positive selection of CD45RO-negative cells. The genes are TRBV5-1 and TRBJ2-7, with unresolved D. Sample: naive CD8+ T cells sorted from blood. The receptor was isolated from a man aged 18 to 35 in good health. The CDR3 is CASSLVAGQPPYEQYF. In nucleotides, the CDR3 is TGCGCCAGCAGCTTGGTGGCAGGCCAACCTCCCTACGAGCAGTACTTC. Full variable domain (outside the CDR3, taken from reference TRBV5-1 and TRBJ2-7): KAGVTQTPRYLIKTRGQQVTLSCSPISGHRSVSWYQQTPGQGLQFLFEYFSETQRNKGNFPGRFSGRQFSNSRSEMNVSTLELGDSALYLCASSLVAGQPPYEQYFGPGTRLTVT.